Listed below are T cell receptor beta chains from one sample, sequenced in a study of T cell changes during pregnancy in multiple sclerosis. Data came from immunoSEQ multiplex PCR; TCRdb stores just in-frame clones and leaves some out. The table lists over 15,000 clones, around nine tenths of them singletons. The sequenced sample was CD8+ T cells from peripheral blood mononuclear cells, obtained after pregnancy. The receptors stem from a female donor in good health, enrolled as a control in a pregnancy study. CDR3s include the opening cysteine and the closing phenylalanine or tryptophan. D genes are given only for firm matches. Size is stated for part of the rows, as once, few or many counts, or as a class when the clone is expanded.

TRBV7-2	.	.	TRBJ2-7	TGTGCCAGCAGCTTATCCCAAGCAGCTAGAACCTACGAGCAGTACTTC	CASSLSQAARTYEQYF
TRBV10-3	.	.	TRBJ1-5	TGTGCCATCAGGGGAGCGAATCAGCCCCAGCATTTT	CAIRGANQPQHF
TRBV30	.	.	TRBJ1-2	TGTGCCTGGAGTGTACGGGGTAACTATGGCTACACCTTC	CAWSVRGNYGYTF
TRBV5-5	.	.	TRBJ2-7	TGTGCCAGCAGCTTGGGGCAGGGTCGCGAGCAGTACTTC	CASSLGQGREQYF
TRBV5-1	.	TRBD1	TRBJ1-1	TGCGCCAGCAGCTTTCGCACAGGGGGAACTGAAGCTTTCTTT	CASSFRTGGTEAFF
TRBV7-9	.	.	TRBJ2-3	TGTGCCGGGGCCAACCTTGCTAGCACAGATACGCAGTATTTT	CAGANLASTDTQYF
TRBV4-2	once	TRBD1	TRBJ2-2	TGTGCCAGCAGCCAAGATGGACAGGGGGATAGGGCCGGGGAGCTGTTTTTT	CASSQDGQGDRAGELFF
TRBV7-3	.	TRBD1	TRBJ1-2	TGTGCCAGCAGCTCCCAGGCTCGGGGGCAGGGGGCAGACTATGGCTACACCTTC	CASSSQARGQGADYGYTF
TRBV5-6	.	.	TRBJ1-5	TGTGCCAGCAGCTTAAACAGGGTAAATCAGCCCCAGCATTTT	CASSLNRVNQPQHF
TRBV7-9	once	.	TRBJ2-3	TGTGCCAGCAGCTTAGCGGCCAGGGATATGGATACGCAGTATTTT	CASSLAARDMDTQYF
TRBV19	once	.	TRBJ2-1	TGTGCCAGTAGTTTCTACAGGGAGGGGATAGGGGAGCAGTTCTTC	CASSFYREGIGEQFF
TRBV19	.	.	TRBJ1-1	TGTGCCAGTAGTACCCGGGAGACAAGGGTGAACACTGAAGCTTTCTTT	CASSTRETRVNTEAFF
TRBV27	.	TRBD2	TRBJ2-7	TGTGCCAGCAGTCCCGCAGCGGGGGGAATCTACGAGCAGTACTTC	CASSPAAGGIYEQYF
TRBV10-3	.	.	TRBJ2-7	TGTGCCATCAGTGGCGGGACTCGCGAAACCCCCTACGAGCAGTACTTC	CAISGGTRETPYEQYF
TRBV2	.	.	TRBJ1-5	TGTGCCAGCAGTGCGCTAGGGCCCCAGCATTTT	CASSALGPQHF
TRBV21-1	.	.	TRBJ1-5	TGTGCCTTAACCGGGACAGGGGATAGCAATCAGCCCCAGCATTTT	CALTGTGDSNQPQHF
TRBV19	.	.	TRBJ2-2	TGTGCCAGTAGTTGGTCACTGGGGACAAACACCGGGGAGCTGTTTTTT	CASSWSLGTNTGELFF
TRBV7-9	.	TRBD1	TRBJ2-7	TGTGCCAGCAGCTCCCGGGACAGGGGTTACGAGCAGTACTTC	CASSSRDRGYEQYF
TRBV5-4	.	.	TRBJ1-5	TGTGCCAGCAGCCTGGGGGGGGAAGGCAATCAGCCCCAGCATTTT	CASSLGGEGNQPQHF
TRBV5-1	.	.	TRBJ1-1	TGCGCCAGCAGCTTCGATAAGGACAGCCTGAACACTGAAGCTTTCTTT	CASSFDKDSLNTEAFF
TRBV9	.	.	TRBJ2-7	TGTGCCAGCAGCGTAGACGGGAGCAGCTCCTACGAGCAGTACTTC	CASSVDGSSSYEQYF
TRBV29-1	.	.	TRBJ2-3	TGCAGCGTTGCTGGAATTGGGGGAGGTACCCGAGATACGCAGTATTTT	CSVAGIGGGTRDTQYF
TRBV7-8	.	.	TRBJ1-4	TGTGCCAGCAGCTTAGAAGGGGTTGTGAATGAAAAACTGTTTTTT	CASSLEGVVNEKLFF
TRBV7-2	.	.	TRBJ2-5	TGTGCCAGCAGAAGTAGGGGGCAAGAGACCCAGTACTTC	CASRSRGQETQYF
TRBV30	.	.	TRBJ1-1	TGTGCCTGGTCAGGGATCAACACTGAAGCTTTCTTT	CAWSGINTEAFF
TRBV15	.	.	TRBJ2-5	TGTGCCACCAGCACCACGGGGGGCCGAGAGACCCAGTACTTC	CATSTTGGRETQYF
TRBV27	.	.	TRBJ2-2	TGTGCCAGCAGTTTAAACCAGTTTGGCACCGGGGAGCTGTTTTTT	CASSLNQFGTGELFF
TRBV11-1	.	.	TRBJ2-7	TGTGCCAGCAGCCCAGGGGCCGGGACCACCCCTTTCACCGAGCAGTACTTC	CASSPGAGTTPFTEQYF
TRBV27	.	.	TRBJ1-5	TGTGCCAGCAGCCCCCGGGGGGGTAATCAGCCCCAGCATTTT	CASSPRGGNQPQHF
TRBV20-1	.	.	TRBJ2-7	TGCAGTGCTACTCCGGGATCAGAGTACTTC	CSATPGSEYF
TRBV4-3	once	.	TRBJ2-7	TGCGCCAGCAGCCAAGAAACAGGGTACGAGCAGTACTTC	CASSQETGYEQYF
TRBV11-2	few	TRBD1	TRBJ1-2	TGTGCCAGCAGCTCGCAGGGGGACTATGGCTACACCTTC	CASSSQGDYGYTF
TRBV9	.	TRBD1	TRBJ2-1	TGTGCCAGCAGTGGACAGGGGAGTGAGCAGTTCTTC	CASSGQGSEQFF
TRBV6-5	.	.	TRBJ2-7	TGTGCCAGCAGTTACAATCGTCGGGGAGACTACGAGCAGTACTTC	CASSYNRRGDYEQYF
TRBV19	.	TRBD1	TRBJ1-2	TGTGCCAGTACCACAGGGGGCGTTTATGGCTACACCTTC	CASTTGGVYGYTF
TRBV7-9	.	TRBD1	TRBJ2-1	TGTGCCAGCAGCTTATCTGGACAGGGAAACTACAATGAGCAGTTCTTC	CASSLSGQGNYNEQFF
TRBV6-5	.	.	TRBJ2-5	TGTGCCAGCAGTTCTGGCCCCCCGGAGCGAGAGACCCAGTACTTC	CASSSGPPERETQYF
TRBV2	.	.	TRBJ2-3	TGTGCCAGCAGGGACTACTCTGATACGCAGTATTTT	CASRDYSDTQYF
TRBV27	.	TRBD2	TRBJ2-1	TGTGCCAGCACGGAGCGGGGAAACTACAATGAGCAGTTCTTC	CASTERGNYNEQFF
TRBV9	.	TRBD1	TRBJ1-5	TGTGCCAGCAGCGTAAGCGGACAGGATCATCAGCCCCAGCATTTT	CASSVSGQDHQPQHF
TRBV7-2	.	TRBD2	TRBJ2-1	TGTGCCAGCAGCTCGTTTGGAGCGGGGCTATACAATGAGCAGTTCTTC	CASSSFGAGLYNEQFF
TRBV12-2	.	.	TRBJ1-1	TGTGCAAGTCGCCCACGTCACGACAGCAGCACTGAAGCTTTCTTT	CASRPRHDSSTEAFF
TRBV2	.	TRBD1	TRBJ1-2	TGTGCCAGCAGTCACAACCCCGGGACAGCTAACTATGGCTACACCTTC	CASSHNPGTANYGYTF